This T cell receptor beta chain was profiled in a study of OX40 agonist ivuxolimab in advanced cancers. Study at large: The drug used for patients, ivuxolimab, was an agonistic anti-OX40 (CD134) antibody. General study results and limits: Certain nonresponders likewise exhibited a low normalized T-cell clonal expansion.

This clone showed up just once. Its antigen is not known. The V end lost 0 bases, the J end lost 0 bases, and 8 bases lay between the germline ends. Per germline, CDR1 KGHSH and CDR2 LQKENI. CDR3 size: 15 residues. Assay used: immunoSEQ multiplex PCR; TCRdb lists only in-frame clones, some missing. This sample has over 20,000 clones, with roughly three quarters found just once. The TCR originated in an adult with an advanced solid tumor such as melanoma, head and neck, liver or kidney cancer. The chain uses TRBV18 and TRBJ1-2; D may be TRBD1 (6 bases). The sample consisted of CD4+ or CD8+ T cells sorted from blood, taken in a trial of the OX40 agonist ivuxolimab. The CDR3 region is CASSPPGGPNYGYTF. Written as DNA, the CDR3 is TGTGCCAGCTCACCACCGGGGGGCCCTAACTATGGCTACACCTTC.